This T cell receptor beta chain was profiled in a study of tumor-infiltrating lymphocytes in primary liver carcinoma. Whole-study context: T1-T3 N0M0 was the stage of the tumors, which were about 4.2 to 10 cm across.

This CDR3 has 16 residues. V was clipped by 0 bases and J by 2 bases, with 11 bases between them. Germline CDR1 LGHNA, CDR2 YNFKEQ. Starting from around 510 ng of total RNA, TCR beta cDNA was produced with a primer in the constant region. For TCR beta, libraries were produced by three nested multiplex PCR rounds using slightly modified ARM-PCR. TRBV1-TRBV30 forward primers and a C-beta reverse primer were used in the first two PCR rounds, which each ran for approximately 10 cycles. TCRdb processed the multiplex PCR reads anew with MiXCR; each CDR3 protein has one entry. This table holds 95,000 to 150,000 distinct CDR3 sequences, around 62% found once. DNA and RNA were both co-extracted from 20-30 mg of bulk tissue that had not been sorted. Tumor samples were assessed, and every one had over 90% viable tumor cells. In its sample, this clonotype is medium-sized.

The sequenced material came from liver tumor tissue from sampling region 1. Subset noted: tumor region T1, superior pole. J is TRBJ1-3 and V is TRBV4-2; D might be TRBD1 (5 bases). The TCR was taken from a woman aged 55-70 years with primary liver carcinoma and hepatitis B virus infection. The CDR3 protein is CASSQDEGDTGNTIYF. CDR3 bases: TGTGCCAGCAGCCAAGATGAAGGGGATACTGGAAACACCATATATTTT.